This TCR beta chain was profiled in a study of T cells in Graves' hyperthyroidism and ophthalmopathy. Study-level findings and limits: Patients with ophthalmopathy were separated from those with stable hyperthyroidism by a 13 V-J model. Most clonotypes expanded in the thyroid (above 0.001) were also present in blood. Ophthalmopathy prediction by the model preceded onset by a median approximately six months.

Amplification of TCR beta CDR3 regions was performed using RNA transcripts as template. HTBI primers drove first-round RT-PCR of the TCR CDR3. Via MiXCR, TCRdb re-called the multiplex PCR reads, giving one row per CDR3 protein. The sample lists more than 550,000 distinct CDR3 sequences, about 45% occurring once. Of note for this clonotype: As yet, its antigen is unknown.

Lactation, pregnancy, other autoimmune disease or uncontrolled infection excluded patients. In germline, CDR1 is MNHEY, CDR2 SVGAGI. The V gene end was trimmed by 3 bases and the J gene end by 2 bases; junction bases not matched to a gene: 4. The CDR3 totals 15 residues. The sequence derives from an adult man with Graves' disease, either hyperthyroidism or ophthalmopathy (not recorded which). This chain connects TRBV6-5 to TRBJ1-5; 7 nucleotides match TRBD1. The sequenced sample was peripheral blood or thyroid tissue (not recorded which). The DNA of the CDR3 is TGTGCCAGCAGTTATGGCGGGACAGGCAATCAGCCCCAGCATTTT. Translation gives CASSYGGTGNQPQHF.